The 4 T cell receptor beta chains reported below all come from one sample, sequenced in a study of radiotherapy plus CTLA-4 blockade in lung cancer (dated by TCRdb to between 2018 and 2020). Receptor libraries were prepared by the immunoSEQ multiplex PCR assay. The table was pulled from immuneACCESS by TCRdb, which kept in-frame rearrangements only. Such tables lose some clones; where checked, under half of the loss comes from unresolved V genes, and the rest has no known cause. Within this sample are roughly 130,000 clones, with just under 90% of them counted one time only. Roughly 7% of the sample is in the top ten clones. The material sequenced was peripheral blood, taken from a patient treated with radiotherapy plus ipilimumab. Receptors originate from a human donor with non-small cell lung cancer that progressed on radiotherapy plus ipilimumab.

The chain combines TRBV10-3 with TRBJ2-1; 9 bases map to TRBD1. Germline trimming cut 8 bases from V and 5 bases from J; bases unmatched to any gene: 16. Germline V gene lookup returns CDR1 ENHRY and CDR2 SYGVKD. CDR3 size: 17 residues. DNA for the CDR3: TGTGCCATCCGTCCCATGGGAGGAGGGACAGGGAACAATGAGCAGTTCTTC. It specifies CAIRPMGGGTGNNEQFF.

The DNA of the CDR3 is TGCAGCGTGGCTAGGGCGGGGGAGCAGTACTTC. It yields the protein CSVARAGEQYF. The chain links TRBV29-1 to TRBJ2-7; perhaps TRBD2 as D (6 bases). CDR1 and CDR2 (germline): SQVTM, ANQGSEA. The CDR3 length is 11 residues. V lost 6 bases to trimming and J lost 7 bases, with 13 bases between them.

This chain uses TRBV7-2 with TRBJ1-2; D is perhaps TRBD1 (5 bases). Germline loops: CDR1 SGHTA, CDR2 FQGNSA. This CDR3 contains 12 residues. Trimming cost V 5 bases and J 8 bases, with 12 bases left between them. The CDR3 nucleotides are TGTGCCAGCAGCCTAAGGACATTAGGCTACACCTTC. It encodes CASSLRTLGYTF. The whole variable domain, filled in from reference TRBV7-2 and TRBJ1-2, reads GAGVSQSPSNKVTEKGKDVELRCDPISGHTALYWYRQSLGQGLEFLIYFQGNSAPDKSGLPSDRFSAERTGGSVSTLTIQRTQQEDSAVYLCASSLRTLGYTFGSGTRLTVV.

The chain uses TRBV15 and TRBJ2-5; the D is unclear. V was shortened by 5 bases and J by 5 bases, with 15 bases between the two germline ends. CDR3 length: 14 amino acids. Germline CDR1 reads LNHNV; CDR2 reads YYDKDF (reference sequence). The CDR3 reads CATSGRTFRETQYF. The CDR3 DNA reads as TGTGCCACCAGCGGAAGGACGTTTAGGGAGACCCAGTACTTC.